Included here is one T cell receptor (beta chain) sequence, with context. Its antigen is still unknown. The sample belongs to a study of resident and recirculating memory T cells in vitiligo. Looking at the study overall: Shave-biopsy epidermis from lesional and nonlesional skin was sequenced alongside PBMCs. No cells were sorted; samples were homogenized just before genomic DNA extraction.

The study, taken as a whole, reports: Sequences differed between biopsy sites and patients, suggesting private specificity. No single dominant TCR clone appeared; lesion clonality varied.

Profiling relied on immunoSEQ multiplex PCR, and the TCRdb table lists in-frame clones only, not all of them. This sample has some 70,000 clones, with approximately 93% found just once. What was sequenced was blood. The receptor was isolated from a male donor with vitiligo.

The CDR3: CASSVGQVMNTEAFF. CDR3 bases: TGTGCCAGTAGTGTGGGACAAGTTATGAACACTGAAGCTTTCTTT. The chain has TRBV19 and TRBJ1-1, with D maybe TRBD1 (6 bases). Trimming removed 5 bases from V and 0 bases from J, with 13 bases in between. The CDR3 is made up of 15 amino acids. Germline-derived CDR1 and CDR2 are LNHDA and SQIVND (reference sequence).